Below, 10 T cell receptor beta chains from the same sample are listed, as sequenced in a study of cytomegalovirus exposure and HLA in healthy donors. The PCR used 60 Vbeta and 13 Jbeta primers. Profiling relied on immunoSEQ multiplex PCR, and the TCRdb table lists in-frame clones only, not all of them. The repertoire shows under 65,000 clones; the top ten hold over 9%. Sequenced input: PBMCs. These receptors all come from a woman aged 25 to 39 in good health and CMV-seropositive.

The rearrangement uses TRBV15 and TRBJ2-1; possibly TRBD2 for D (6 bases). Germline V gives CDR1 LNHNV, CDR2 YYDKDF (reference sequence). With 4 bases removed from V and 3 bases from J, the gap between germline ends came to 16 bases. CDR3 size: 16 residues. This CDR3 is CATSTLYGSGYNEQFF. The DNA of the CDR3 is TGTGCCACCAGCACCCTGTACGGGAGTGGCTACAATGAGCAGTTCTTC.

The gene calls are TRBV19 and TRBJ2-5; 8 bases are shared with TRBD2. The length of the CDR3 is 15 residues. Trimming removed 4 bases from V and 1 base from J; junction bases left unmatched: 5. The germline gives CDR1 LNHDA, CDR2 SQIVND (reference sequence). CDR3 in amino acids: CASSTSGGIQETQYF. The DNA of the CDR3 is TGTGCCAGTAGTACGAGCGGGGGAATCCAAGAGACCCAGTACTTC.

This chain links TRBV27 with TRBJ1-2; a possible D gene is TRBD1 (6 bases). V was shortened by 6 bases and J by 2 bases, with 16 bases between the two germline ends. Germline CDR1 is MNHEY and CDR2 is SMNVEV (reference sequence). The CDR3 is 15 residues long. CDR3 loop: CASRPSGTLNYGYTF. CDR3 nucleotides: TGTGCCAGCAGACCTTCCGGGACACTAAACTATGGCTACACCTTC.

The chain couples TRBV6-5 to TRBJ1-1; possible D gene TRBD1, 5 bases. CDR3 length: 15 amino acids. V lost 5 bases and J lost 8, with 21 bases in between. Per the germline V gene, CDR1 is MNHEY and CDR2 is SVGAGI. The CDR3 region has the DNA TGTGCCAGCAGTCGAGAGCACCGATCAGGGTCCGAAGCTTTCTTT. Protein sequence: CASSREHRSGSEAFF.

J is TRBJ2-2 and V is TRBV2, with TRBD1 as a possible D gene (5 bases). V gave up 10 bases and J gave up 1 base, with 19 bases separating them. This CDR3 spans 16 amino acids. Germline assignment: CDR1 SNHLY and CDR2 FYNNEI. This CDR3 reads CANIAPGRENTGELFF. DNA for the CDR3: TGTGCCAACATAGCCCCCGGCAGGGAGAACACCGGGGAGCTGTTTTTT.

This chain links TRBV30 with TRBJ1-5; D is unclear. The CDR3 extends over 16 amino acids. V lost 0 bases and J lost 4, with 16 bases in between. Germline lookup yields CDR1 GTSNPN and CDR2 SVGIG (reference sequence). DNA of the CDR3: TGTGCCTGGAGTGTACGGGCGGGAAGAGGGAATCAGCCCCAGCATTTT. It specifies CAWSVRAGRGNQPQHF.

The chain is built from TRBV9 and TRBJ2-5; 9 nucleotides match TRBD1. This CDR3 is 15 amino acids long. V shed 4 bases, J shed 5 bases, and the junction held 9 bases outside the gene matches. Germline V gene data show CDR1 as SGDLS and CDR2 as YYNGEE. CDR3 nucleotide sequence: TGTGCCAGCAGCACTACACAGGGGGCCCTCGAGACCCAGTACTTC. It yields the protein CASSTTQGALETQYF.

The chain carries TRBV10-3 and TRBJ2-5; the D is unclear. Germline CDR1 is ENHRY and CDR2 is SYGVKD. Trimming shortened V by 4 bases and J by 2 bases, and 8 bases separated the two germline ends. The CDR3 runs 13 residues. CDR3 amino acids: CAISGVAQETQYF. The DNA of the CDR3 is TGTGCCATCAGTGGTGTCGCGCAAGAGACCCAGTACTTC.

V gene TRBV4-1 combines with J gene TRBJ1-5; TRBD1 is a possible D gene (5 bases). The V and J ends lost 4 bases and 1 base respectively, with 14 bases between them. The length of the CDR3 is 16 residues. CDR1 and CDR2 (germline): MGHRA, YSYEKL. CDR3 DNA: TGCGCCAGCAGCCTCCTAGCGGGGACCAGCAATCAGCCCCAGCATTTT. Translated: CASSLLAGTSNQPQHF.

The CDR3, as DNA: TGTGCCAGCAGCTTAAGCCCAGGGGCTTACGAAAAACTGTTTTTT. Its translation is CASSLSPGAYEKLFF. The chain joins TRBV7-9 to TRBJ1-4; possible D gene TRBD1, 6 bases. The CDR3 runs 15 residues. The ends were cut back, 2 bases at V and 8 bases at J, with 15 bases in the middle. Germline lookup yields CDR1 SEHNR and CDR2 FQNEAQ (reference sequence).